This T cell receptor beta chain emerged from a study of blood T cell repertoires in COVID-19. V was pared by 2 bases and J by 4 bases, with 8 bases of the junction left unmatched. This CDR3 comprises 17 residues. Germline lookup yields CDR1 SEHNR and CDR2 FQNEAQ (reference sequence). The data were produced by immunoSEQ multiplex PCR, yet TCRdb's version contains in-frame clones alone and is incomplete. The table records about 90,000 clones, 80% of them present only once. This chain connects TRBV7-9 to TRBJ1-1, with 12 positions matching TRBD1. This receptor was taken from a woman in her 70s with acute or convalescent COVID-19. Source material: peripheral blood. CDR3 DNA: TGTGCCAGCAGCTTATCCGGGACAGGGGGCTTGGGCACTGAAGCTTTCTTT. Protein sequence: CASSLSGTGGLGTEAFF.